These 18 T cell receptor beta chains were all obtained from the same sample, sequenced in a study of human T cells and chemical hapten exposure (dated by TCRdb to the early 2020s). Per the publication, the time point label means: patch test 1, 2 weeks after DPC sensitization. The sample's treatment or condition label, decoded: therapeutic diphenylcyclopropenone sensitization with weekly scalp DPC. The library was built by means of RACE. Instrument on record: NextSeq 500. Using fastp at Q25 and MiXCR, TCRdb reprocessed the public reads and kept productive beta chains. Rows with one shared CDR3 protein collapse into an entry with the most common genes and DNA. In this sample the table shows some 340,000 distinct CDR3 sequences, around 7% of which occur a single time. The ten largest clones represent 7.5% to 9% of the sample. The sample in question was whole blood, obtained in connection with sensitization to the hapten diphenylcyclopropenone (DPC). All receptors come from a woman between 18 and 29 years old with alopecia areata. Some clones in this sample may be carry-over from other donors' samples.

This clonotype was seen at least ten times. The genes are TRBV2 and TRBJ1-1; possible D gene TRBD1, 5 bases. Germline V CDR1 and CDR2: SNHLY, FYNNEI. Trimming removed 6 bases at V and 5 bases at J, with 16 bases between. CDR3 length: 14 residues. DNA of the CDR3: TGTGCCAGCAGCCTAGACAGTGGGGGGACTGAAGCTTTCTTT. Amino acids: CASSLDSGGTEAFF. Full variable domain (rest looked up from reference TRBV2 and TRBJ1-1): EPEVTQTPSHQVTQMGQEVILRCVPISNHLYFYWYRQILGQKVEFLVSFYNNEISEKSEIFDDQFSVERPDGSNFTLKIRSTKLEDSAMYFCASSLDSGGTEAFFGQGTRLTVV.

In this sample, this clonotype turned up a few times. This chain joins TRBV19 and TRBJ1-2; D gene uncertain. CDR3 length: 13 amino acids. Trimming stripped 7 bases from V and 7 bases from J, with 16 bases between. Germline CDR1 reads LNHDA; CDR2 reads SQIVND (reference sequence). CDR3 amino acids: CASMEGYLGGYTF. CDR3 DNA: TGTGCCAGTATGGAGGGATATCTGGGTGGCTACACCTTC.

This clonotype appeared many times. The CDR3 here is CASSGYTQYF. The CDR3 coding sequence is TGTGCCAGCAGTGGATATACGCAGTATTTT. The V gene is TRBV28, the J gene TRBJ2-3; no clear D gene. Germline CDR1 is MDHEN and CDR2 is SYDVKM. CDR3 length equals 10 residues. The V end was cut by 5 bases, the J end by 7 bases, with 4 bases between.

The sample holds many counts of this clonotype. The chain is built from TRBV6-6 and TRBJ2-2; weak D call: TRBD1 (5 bases). Deletions cut 7 bases from V and 4 bases from J, with 10 bases between. This CDR3 is 13 amino acids long. Germline CDR1 is MNHNY and CDR2 is SVGAGI (reference sequence). This chain's CDR3 is CASTPGPTGELFF. The CDR3 bases are TGTGCCAGCACCCCAGGGCCCACCGGGGAGCTGTTTTTT.

This clonotype has just a few counts. The V gene is TRBV18, the J gene TRBJ2-5; weak D call: TRBD1 (5 bases). Germline V gives CDR1 KGHSH, CDR2 LQKENI. V lost 4 bases, J lost 1 base, and 10 bases lay in between. The CDR3 runs 14 residues. As DNA, the CDR3 is TGTGCCAGCTCACGACCGACAGCCCAAGAGACCCAGTACTTC. The encoded protein is CASSRPTAQETQYF.

The V gene is TRBV6-1, the J gene TRBJ2-2, with 8 bases fitting TRBD1. With V trimmed by 0 bases and J by 1 base, 4 bases remained unmatched. Per germline, CDR1 MNHNS and CDR2 SASEGT. The CDR3 covers 17 residues. Here the CDR3 DNA reads TGTGCCAGCAGTGAAGCTAGGGACAGGTTGAACACCGGGGAGCTGTTTTTT. It yields the protein CASSEARDRLNTGELFF.

This clonotype was found a few times. The chain carries TRBV4-1 and TRBJ2-7, with 7 bases that match TRBD1. V shed 3 bases, J shed 4 bases, and the junction held 6 bases outside the gene matches. The CDR3 is made up of 14 amino acids. Germline values: CDR1 MGHRA, CDR2 YSYEKL. The DNA of the CDR3 is TGCGCCAGCAGCCATCGGGACAGAGATTACGAGCAGTACTTC. Translating it yields CASSHRDRDYEQYF.

In its sample, this clonotype was seen many times. V is TRBV4-1 and J is TRBJ1-5; a weak D match, TRBD1 (5 bases). Deletions cut 2 bases from V and 3 bases from J, with 17 bases between. CDR3 size: 17 residues. CDR1 MGHRA and CDR2 YSYEKL come from the germline V gene. This CDR3 is CASSQRIGIRVNQPQHF. CDR3 DNA: TGCGCCAGCAGCCAAAGAATAGGTATCAGGGTCAATCAGCCCCAGCATTTT.

This clonotype has a handful of counts. The V call is TRBV6-6, the J call TRBJ1-1; 11 nucleotides align to TRBD1. Looked up from germline, CDR1 is MNHNY and CDR2 is SVGAGI (reference sequence). CDR3 length: 15 residues. J gave up 11 bases and V 4 bases, and 12 bases lay outside the gene matches. This CDR3 reads CASSSGTGGRSRAFF. Written as DNA, the CDR3 is TGTGCCAGCAGTTCGGGGACAGGGGGAAGGAGTAGGGCTTTCTTT.

This clonotype was observed a few times. The DNA for the CDR3 is TGCAGTGCCCTGAAAATCGAATCCCTCCACTTT. It is translated as CSALKIESLHF. The V call is TRBV20-1, the J call TRBJ1-6; D unclear. V lost 6 bases and J 14 bases, leaving 14 bases between the germline ends. The CDR3 is 11 amino acids. Germline assignment: CDR1 DFQATT and CDR2 SNEGSKA (reference sequence).

This clonotype was detected many times. The chain joins TRBV14 to TRBJ2-7; 8 nucleotides align to TRBD1. Germline-derived CDR1 and CDR2 are SGHDN and FVKESK. CDR3 length: 18 residues. V lost 4 bases, J lost 0 bases, and 14 bases stayed unmatched. CDR3 loop: CASSRDRQGPLSSYEQYF. The CDR3 nucleotides read TGTGCCAGCAGCCGGGACCGACAGGGGCCTCTCTCCTCCTACGAGCAGTACTTC.

The gene calls are TRBV7-9 and TRBJ1-1; no definite D call. The CDR3 consists of 12 residues. Germline CDR1 SEHNR, CDR2 FQNEAQ (reference sequence). The V gene lost 3 bases and the J gene lost 5 bases, with 7 bases spanning the gap. CDR3 in amino acids: CASSLVPTEAFF. The CDR3 DNA is TGTGCCAGCAGCTTGGTACCTACTGAAGCTTTCTTT.

This clonotype turned up a few times. The CDR3: CASSFRGNEQYF. The CDR3 region has the DNA TGTGCCAGCAGTTTCAGGGGTAACGAGCAGTACTTC. The chain couples TRBV6-5 to TRBJ2-7; D may be TRBD1 (6 bases). The V gene lost 4 bases and the J gene lost 5 bases, with 9 bases spanning the gap. This CDR3 has 12 residues. Germline V gene data show CDR1 as MNHEY and CDR2 as SVGAGI.

This clonotype was seen repeatedly, ten times or more. This rearrangement joins TRBV5-1 to TRBJ2-7; D may correspond to TRBD1 or TRBD2 (6 bases each). The V end lost 4 bases, the J end lost 5 bases, and 16 bases lay between the germline ends. Germline V CDR1 and CDR2: SGHRS, YFSETQ. CDR3 size: 14 residues. The CDR3 sequence is CASSQNGGWDEQYF. CDR3 DNA sequence: TGCGCCAGCAGCCAAAACGGGGGCTGGGACGAGCAGTACTTC.

The V call is TRBV6-5, the J call TRBJ1-5; a possible D gene is TRBD1 (5 bases). The length of the CDR3 is 16 residues. Trimming took 0 bases from V and 2 from J, leaving 11 bases between them. Germline loops: CDR1 MNHEY, CDR2 SVGAGI. CDR3 sequence: CASSYSGLNGNQPQHF. In nucleotides, the CDR3 is TGTGCCAGCAGTTACTCGGGGCTCAATGGCAATCAGCCCCAGCATTTT.

This clonotype was counted a few times. The CDR3 DNA sequence: TGTGCCAGCAGCTTTGACAGGAACCTTCTCTACACCTTC. It encodes CASSFDRNLLYTF. This chain uses TRBV11-2 with TRBJ1-2, with D possibly TRBD1 on 6 matching bases. From germline, CDR1 is SGHAT and CDR2 FQNNGV. The CDR3 runs to 13 residues. V gave up 3 bases and J gave up 10 bases, with 15 bases separating them. The full variable domain, in which reference TRBV11-2 and TRBJ1-2 provide the parts outside the CDR3, is EAGVAQSPRYKIIEKRQSVAFWCNPISGHATLYWYQQILGQGPKLLIQFQNNGVVDDSQLPKDRFSAERLKGVDSTLKIQPAKLEDSAVYLCASSFDRNLLYTFGSGTRLTVV.

This clonotype was found many times. This rearrangement joins TRBV7-9 to TRBJ1-2, with D hard to call. Between the trimmed V and J ends, which lost 0 bases and 4 bases, there was a span of 12 bases. The germline V gene encodes CDR1 SEHNR and CDR2 FQNEAQ (reference sequence). This CDR3 contains 15 residues. CDR3 sequence: CASSLADQEPYGYTF. The CDR3 DNA reads TGTGCCAGCAGCTTAGCTGATCAGGAACCCTATGGCTACACCTTC. Full variable domain (outside the CDR3, taken from reference TRBV7-9 and TRBJ1-2): DTGVSQNPRHKITKRGQNVTFRCDPISEHNRLYWYRQTLGQGPEFLTYFQNEAQLEKSRLLSDRFSAERPKGSFSTLEIQRTEQGDSAMYLCASSLADQEPYGYTFGSGTRLTVV.

This clonotype appeared many times. CDR3 protein: CASSLETGLYNTEAFF. CDR3 bases: TGTGCCAGCAGCTTAGAGACAGGCCTCTACAACACTGAAGCTTTCTTT. The chain is built from TRBV7-6 and TRBJ1-1, with a possible D match to TRBD1 (6 bases). This CDR3 is built from 16 residues. Germline V gives CDR1 SGHVS, CDR2 FNYEAQ. Trimming left V 1 base short and J 2 bases short, with 14 bases between.